The 8 T cell receptor beta chains in this list originate from one sample, sequenced in a study of beta chain features in type 1 diabetes (dated by TCRdb to the late 2010s). Receptor amplification or capture employed the immunoSEQ multiplex PCR assay. The entire amount of isolated RNA was reverse transcribed using the High Capacity cDNA Reverse Transcription Kit, so the sequenced TCRB transcripts were expressed ones. The immuneACCESS repertoire file appears here via TCRdb, limited to in-frame rearrangements. These files lack a portion of the clones; in checked studies, under half of the deficit traces to unresolved V genes, and the cause of the others is not known. In all, the sample holds 500,000 to 700,000 clones, and 15% to 17% of those were seen once. The ten largest make up 0.093% of the sample. Sequencing was carried out using naive CD4+ T cells from blood. The cell subset or site label, as the study defines it: true naive CD4+ T cells. Every receptor here comes from a man aged 18 to 35 in good health.

The chain joins TRBV6-5 to TRBJ2-7; D is unclear. Trimming cost V 5 bases and J 0 bases, with 8 bases left between them. The length of the CDR3 is 13 residues. Germline values: CDR1 MNHEY, CDR2 SVGAGI. CDR3 DNA sequence: TGTGCCAGCAGTCACGCTAGCTCCTACGAGCAGTACTTC. It translates to CASSHASSYEQYF.

This clone appeared a few times. V is TRBV7-8 and J is TRBJ1-2; TRBD1 matches 7 bases. The CDR3 contains 16 residues. Unmatched junction bases numbered 11, after V lost 7 bases and J lost 0 bases. Germline values: CDR1 SGHVS, CDR2 FQNEAQ. The CDR3: CASTTRQGSANYGYTF. Written as DNA, the CDR3 is TGTGCCAGCACTACACGACAGGGATCAGCTAACTATGGCTACACCTTC.

This clone has just a few counts. The gene calls are TRBV11-1 and TRBJ2-1; possibly TRBD2 for D (6 bases). The CDR3 runs 15 residues. Germline assignment: CDR1 SGHAT and CDR2 FQDESV (reference sequence). V gave up 3 bases and J gave up 12 bases, with 21 bases separating them. CDR3 amino acids: CASSLSPGLRRGQFF. The CDR3 nucleotides are TGTGCCAGCAGCTTGTCCCCCGGGTTAAGGCGGGGGCAGTTCTTC.

This chain uses TRBV5-1 with TRBJ2-6, with no clear D. This CDR3 has 15 residues. CDR1 is SGHRS and CDR2 is YFSETQ in the germline V gene. The V gene lost 2 bases and the J gene lost 1 base, with 7 bases spanning the gap. CDR3 region: CASSFLSSGANVLTF. The CDR3 coding sequence is TGCGCCAGCAGCTTCTTAAGTTCTGGGGCCAACGTCCTGACTTTC.

This clone was counted only a few times. The chain combines TRBV29-1 with TRBJ2-1; TRBD2 agrees at 8 bases. The CDR3 contains 13 residues. The V segment lost 6 bases and the J segment 7 bases; nucleotides outside the gene matches: 8. Germline assignment: CDR1 SQVTM and CDR2 ANQGSEA. The CDR3 DNA is TGCAGCGTGACGGGAGGGCCGGGGAATGAGCAGTTCTTC. Translated, it gives CSVTGGPGNEQFF.

This sequence joins TRBV4-2 and TRBJ1-1; D is possibly TRBD1 (6 bases). Germline CDR1 reads LGHNA; CDR2 reads YNFKEQ. The CDR3 consists of 14 residues. The ends were cut back, 0 bases at V and 8 bases at J, with 13 bases in the middle. CDR3 sequence (DNA): TGTGCCAGCAGCCAAGAACAGGGAAGTGGGGAAGCTTTCTTT. Residues: CASSQEQGSGEAFF.

This chain joins TRBV5-1 and TRBJ1-3; D is undetermined. The V gene lost 0 bases and the J gene lost 0 bases, with 7 bases spanning the gap. CDR3 size: 15 residues. Germline assignment: CDR1 SGHRS and CDR2 YFSETQ. The CDR3 reads CASSLDRPSGNTIYF. The CDR3 DNA reads as TGCGCCAGCAGCTTGGACAGACCCTCTGGAAACACCATATATTTT.

The rearrangement joins TRBV7-2 to TRBJ2-5; D uncertain. This CDR3 spans 14 amino acids. V was shortened by 6 bases and J by 1 base, with 12 bases between the two germline ends. Germline lookup yields CDR1 SGHTA and CDR2 FQGNSA. CDR3 DNA sequence: TGTGCCAGCAGGCGCAGGTTCCTCCAAGAGACCCAGTACTTC. This encodes CASRRRFLQETQYF.